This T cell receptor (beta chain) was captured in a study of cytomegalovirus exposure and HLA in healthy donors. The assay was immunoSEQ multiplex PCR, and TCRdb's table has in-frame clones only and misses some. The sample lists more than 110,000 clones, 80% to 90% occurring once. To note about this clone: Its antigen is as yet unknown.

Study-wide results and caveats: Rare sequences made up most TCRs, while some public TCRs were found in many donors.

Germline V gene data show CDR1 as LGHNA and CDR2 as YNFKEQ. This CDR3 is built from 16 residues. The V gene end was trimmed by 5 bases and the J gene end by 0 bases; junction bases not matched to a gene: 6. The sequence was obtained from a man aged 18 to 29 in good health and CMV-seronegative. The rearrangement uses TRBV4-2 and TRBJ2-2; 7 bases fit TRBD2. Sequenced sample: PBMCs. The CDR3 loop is CASSEISGSNTGELFF. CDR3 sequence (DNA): TGTGCCAGCAGCGAGATTAGCGGGTCGAACACCGGGGAGCTGTTTTTT.